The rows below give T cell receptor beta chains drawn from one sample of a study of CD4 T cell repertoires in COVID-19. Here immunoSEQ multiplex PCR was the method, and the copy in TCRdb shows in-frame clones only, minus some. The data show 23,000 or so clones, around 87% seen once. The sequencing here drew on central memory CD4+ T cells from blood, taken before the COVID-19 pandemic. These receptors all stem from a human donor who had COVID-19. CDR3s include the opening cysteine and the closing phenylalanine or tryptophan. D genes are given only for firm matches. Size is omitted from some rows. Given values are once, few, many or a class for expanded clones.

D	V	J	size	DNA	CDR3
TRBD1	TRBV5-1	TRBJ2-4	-	TGCGCCAGCAGCTTGGGAGTGGTAGGACAGGGAGCCAAAAACATTCAGTACTTC	CASSLGVVGQGAKNIQYF
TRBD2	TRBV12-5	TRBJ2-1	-	TGTGCTAGTGGTTTGGGACTAGCGGTTAACAATGAGCAGTTCTTC	CASGLGLAVNNEQFF
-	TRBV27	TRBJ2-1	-	TGTGCCAGCAGTACTAACCGGGGGGCAGGGAATGAGCAGTTCTTC	CASSTNRGAGNEQFF
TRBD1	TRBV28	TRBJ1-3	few	TGTGCCAGCAGCCACGGGACAGACCCAAACACCATATATTTT	CASSHGTDPNTIYF
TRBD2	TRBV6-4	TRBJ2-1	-	TGTGCCAGCAGTACCACGCGGGAGGGTGAGCAGTTCTTC	CASSTTREGEQFF
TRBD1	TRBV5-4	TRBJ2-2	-	TGTGCCAGCAGCACATTTCTGGGGCAGGGGGTCACCGGGGAGCTGTTTTTT	CASSTFLGQGVTGELFF
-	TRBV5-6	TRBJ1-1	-	TGTGCCAGCACCTATACAGGGAAAACTGAAGCTTTCTTT	CASTYTGKTEAFF
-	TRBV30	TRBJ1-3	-	TGTGCCTGGAGTGTACTCGGGGGGTCAGGAAACACCATATATTTT	CAWSVLGGSGNTIYF
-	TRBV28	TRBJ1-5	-	TGTGCCAGCAGCCTGAGACAGGAGTGGCAGCCCCAGCATTTT	CASSLRQEWQPQHF
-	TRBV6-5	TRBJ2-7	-	TGTGCCAGCAGACTAGGCTACGCCCAGTCTGAGCAGTACTTC	CASRLGYAQSEQYF
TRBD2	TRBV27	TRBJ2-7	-	TGTGCCAGCAGTTTATCGGTAGGGACTAGCGGGACAGGGGAGCAGTACTTC	CASSLSVGTSGTGEQYF
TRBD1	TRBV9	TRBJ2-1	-	TGTGCCAGCAGCTTGACAGGGGAGCGCTACAATGAGCAGTTCTTC	CASSLTGERYNEQFF
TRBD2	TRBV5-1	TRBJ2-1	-	TGCGCCAGCAGCCCTCGGACTAGCGGGGGGGCATTTGAGCAGTTCTTC	CASSPRTSGGAFEQFF
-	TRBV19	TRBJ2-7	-	TGTGCCAGTAGTATAGCGTTCTCCTCCTACGAGCAGTACTTC	CASSIAFSSYEQYF
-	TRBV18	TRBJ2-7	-	TGTGCCAGCTCACGCGACTCCCGAGGTGGAGAGCAGTACTTC	CASSRDSRGGEQYF
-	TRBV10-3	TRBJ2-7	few	TGTGCCATCAGGGGGACACAACACTCCTACGAGCAGTACTTC	CAIRGTQHSYEQYF
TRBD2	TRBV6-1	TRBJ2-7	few	TGTGCCAGCAGATCGACTAGCAACTCTGGCGAGCAGTACTTC	CASRSTSNSGEQYF
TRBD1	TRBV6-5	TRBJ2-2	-	TGTGCCAGCAGCCAAAGGACAGGCAACGGGGAGCTGTTTTTT	CASSQRTGNGELFF
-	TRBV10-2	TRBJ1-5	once	TGCGCCAGCAGTGACTACTATAGCAATCAGCCCCAGCATTTT	CASSDYYSNQPQHF
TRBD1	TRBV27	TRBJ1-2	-	TGTGCCACCTCTCGTTTAGACAGGGTGGACTATGGCTACACCTTC	CATSRLDRVDYGYTF
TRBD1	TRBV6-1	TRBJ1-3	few	TGTGCCAGCAGTGACCTGAGGGGGCGAGGTGGAAACACCATATATTTT	CASSDLRGRGGNTIYF
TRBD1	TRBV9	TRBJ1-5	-	TGTGCCAGCAGCCCTGGGGACAGCTACAATCAGCCCCAGCATTTT	CASSPGDSYNQPQHF
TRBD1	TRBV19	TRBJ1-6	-	TGTGCCAGTAGTATGACAGGGGGCAGTTCACCCCTCCACTTT	CASSMTGGSSPLHF
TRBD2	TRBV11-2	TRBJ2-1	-	TGTGCCAGCAGCTTAGATTATACGCGGGAGGAGTTCTTC	CASSLDYTREEFF
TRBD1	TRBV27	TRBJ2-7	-	TGTGCCAGCAGTTCGGGAAGGGGGCCGGGCCCTTATAACTACGAGCAGTACTTC	CASSSGRGPGPYNYEQYF
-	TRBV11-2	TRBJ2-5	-	TGTGCCAGCACCCAAACATCGGGGCAAGAGACCCAGTACTTC	CASTQTSGQETQYF
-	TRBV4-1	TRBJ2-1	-	TGCGCCAGCAGCCAAGCCCCGGGACGGGGGGCTTTCGATGAGCAGTTCTTC	CASSQAPGRGAFDEQFF
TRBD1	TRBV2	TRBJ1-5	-	TGTGCCAGCAGATCGGGACAGGGCAATCAGCCCCAGCATTTT	CASRSGQGNQPQHF
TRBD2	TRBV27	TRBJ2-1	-	TGTGCCAGCAGTTTATATCCTAGCGGGACGGGACAGTTCTTC	CASSLYPSGTGQFF
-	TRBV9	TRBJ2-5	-	TGTGCCAGCAGCCCCGGCGCTAGTGGTAGTTTCGAGACCCAGTACTTC	CASSPGASGSFETQYF
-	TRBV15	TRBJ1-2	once	TGTGCCACCAGCAGAGAACCGGGTTCTCCCTATGGCTACACCTTC	CATSREPGSPYGYTF